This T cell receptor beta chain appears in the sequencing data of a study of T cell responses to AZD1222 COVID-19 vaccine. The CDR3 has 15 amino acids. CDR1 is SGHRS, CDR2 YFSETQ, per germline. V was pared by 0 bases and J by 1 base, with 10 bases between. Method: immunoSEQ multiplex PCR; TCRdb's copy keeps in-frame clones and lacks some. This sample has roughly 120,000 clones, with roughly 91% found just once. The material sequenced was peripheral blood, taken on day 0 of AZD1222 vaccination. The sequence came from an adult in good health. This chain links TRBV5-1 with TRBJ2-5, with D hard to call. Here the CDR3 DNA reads TGCGCCAGCAGCTTGGCCCTAGGGCCCCAAGAGACCCAGTACTTC. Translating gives CASSLALGPQETQYF.